The clone carrying this T cell receptor (beta chain) occurred once. Its antigen is as yet unknown. Treatment described: roughly 10-day PBMC culture with coronavirus spike peptide pools or control peptides (ViraFEST assay). An Oncomine TCR Beta short-read assay was used to sequence the DNA from cultured CD4+ T cells. TCRdb re-derived calls from the PCR reads in MiXCR, one entry per CDR3 protein. Of around 2,900 distinct CDR3 sequences listed, over 75% were seen once; the top ten hold 30% to 45%. This sample was taken from a study of vaccination and CD4 T cells after COVID-19. Germline CDR1 reads MNHEY; CDR2 reads SVGAGI. This CDR3 comprises 16 residues. V lost 0 bases and J 0 bases, leaving 11 bases between the germline ends.

The gene calls are TRBV6-5 and TRBJ1-1; TRBD1 is a possible D gene (6 bases). Specimen: CD4+ T cells from blood, cultured in vitro. This TCR was recovered from a human donor who had recovered from COVID-19. This CDR3 reads CASSYSQTGMNTEAFF. The CDR3 DNA reads TGTGCCAGCAGTTACTCCCAAACAGGGATGAACACTGAAGCTTTCTTT.